The 22 T cell receptor beta chains in this list originate from one sample, sequenced in a study of cytomegalovirus exposure and HLA in healthy donors. The PCR ran on 60 Vbeta and 13 Jbeta primers. Sequencing used immunoSEQ multiplex PCR; TCRdb keeps in-frame clones, though not all of them. The data show 200,000 to 250,000 clones, 75% to 85% seen once. Sequencing was carried out using PBMCs. These receptors were obtained from a woman in her thirties or forties in good health and CMV-seronegative.

The chain joins TRBV2 to TRBJ2-7, with TRBD2 matching over 8 bases. This CDR3 has 15 residues. Trimming cost V 1 base and J 7 bases; bases outside gene matches: 9. Looked up from germline, CDR1 is SNHLY and CDR2 is FYNNEI. CDR3 nucleotides: TGTGCCAGCAGTGAAGTGGCGGGAGGCTCTAGGGAGCAGTACTTC. It codes for CASSEVAGGSREQYF.

This clone appeared a single time. As DNA, the CDR3 is TGTGCCAGCACGACAGGGGGCACTGAAGCTTTCTTT. Encoded protein: CASTTGGTEAFF. This rearrangement joins TRBV2 to TRBJ1-1; TRBD1 matches at 9 bases. V dropped 7 bases and J dropped 4; count of bases not matched to a gene: 1. The V gene's germline CDR1 is SNHLY and CDR2 FYNNEI. The CDR3 spans 12 residues.

Written as DNA, the CDR3 is TGTGCCAGCAGTTTCACAGGAAGCAATCAGCCCCAGCATTTT. Encoded protein: CASSFTGSNQPQHF. The rearrangement joins TRBV6-1 to TRBJ1-5, with D possibly being TRBD1 (5 bases). V lost 5 bases and J 1 base, leaving 9 bases between the germline ends. CDR1 is MNHNS and CDR2 is SASEGT in the germline V gene. The CDR3 consists of 14 residues.

J is TRBJ2-3 and V is TRBV29-1, with TRBD2 as a possible D gene (6 bases). With 3 bases removed from V and 1 base from J, the gap between germline ends came to 26 bases. The CDR3 length is 19 residues. Germline CDR1 reads SQVTM; CDR2 reads ANQGSEA. The CDR3 DNA reads TGCAGCGTTGAGTTTTCCGGGCGTGCGGGGATAGGGGGCACAGATACGCAGTATTTT. Protein product: CSVEFSGRAGIGGTDTQYF.

The chain has TRBV18 and TRBJ2-2; D is ambiguous. V dropped 5 bases and J dropped 0 bases, with 4 bases sitting between them. CDR3 length equals 13 residues. CDR1 and CDR2 from the germline V gene are KGHSH and LQKENI. This chain's CDR3 is CASSSANTGELFF. The CDR3 DNA sequence: TGTGCCAGCTCATCCGCGAACACCGGGGAGCTGTTTTTT.

This clone was seen a few times. V is TRBV19 and J is TRBJ2-1, with 7 bases aligning to TRBD2. With V trimmed by 6 bases and J by 5 bases, 13 bases remained unmatched. Germline V gives CDR1 LNHDA, CDR2 SQIVND (reference sequence). The CDR3 is made up of 16 amino acids. The CDR3 nucleotides are TGTGCCAGTAGCCGCCTTGGTAGCGGGCTTCACAATGAGCAGTTCTTC. It codes for CASSRLGSGLHNEQFF. Drawing the rest from reference TRBV19 and TRBJ2-1, the complete variable domain is DGGITQSPKYLFRKEGQNVTLSCEQNLNHDAMYWYRQDPGQGLRLIYYSQIVNDFQKGDIAEGYSVSREKKESFPLTVTSAQKNPTAFYLCASSRLGSGLHNEQFFGPGTRLTVL.

The chain recombines TRBV28 with TRBJ2-2, with a weak D call TRBD1 (7 bases). The CDR3 is 15 amino acids. Germline V lookup: CDR1 MDHEN, CDR2 SYDVKM. V lost 7 bases and J lost 7, with 19 bases in between. This CDR3 is CASISLSGGGGELFF. The CDR3 DNA sequence: TGTGCCAGCATCTCTTTATCAGGGGGAGGCGGGGAGCTGTTTTTT.

This clone was counted a single time. The chain links TRBV10-3 to TRBJ1-2; maybe TRBD1 (5 bases). Germline CDR1 reads ENHRY; CDR2 reads SYGVKD. Trimming shortened V by 3 bases and J by 4 bases, and 9 bases separated the two germline ends. The CDR3 is 13 amino acids. In DNA, the CDR3 is TGTGCCATCAGTGATGGGGGGGGCTATGGCTACACCTTC. Translation: CAISDGGGYGYTF.

The chain is built from TRBV5-6 and TRBJ2-1, with 9 bases matching TRBD2. Per the germline V gene, CDR1 is SGHDT and CDR2 is YYEEEE. V gave up 4 bases and J gave up 6 bases; unmatched junction bases: 11. CDR3 length equals 16 residues. The CDR3 is CASSGILAGASNEQFF. As DNA, the CDR3 is TGTGCCAGCAGCGGAATACTAGCGGGCGCCTCCAATGAGCAGTTCTTC.

This sequence joins TRBV30 and TRBJ1-5; D perhaps matches TRBD1 (6 bases). The V gene lost 1 base and the J gene lost 7 bases, with 11 bases spanning the gap. The germline gives CDR1 GTSNPN, CDR2 SVGIG (reference sequence). This CDR3 has 13 residues. The CDR3 sequence: CAWSDRARQPQHF. As DNA, the CDR3 is TGTGCCTGGAGTGACAGGGCACGGCAGCCCCAGCATTTT.

The chain recombines TRBV28 with TRBJ1-5, with TRBD1 matching over 9 bases. Germline CDR1 is MDHEN and CDR2 is SYDVKM. The trim removed 6 bases at V and 4 bases at J, leaving 7 bases unmatched. The CDR3 has 15 amino acids. The CDR3 sequence: CASRSTGGANQPQHF. The CDR3 DNA sequence: TGTGCCAGCAGGTCGACAGGGGGAGCAAATCAGCCCCAGCATTTT.

The rearrangement uses TRBV5-1 and TRBJ1-4; D is unclear. This CDR3 spans 15 amino acids. Trimming stripped 1 base from V and 3 bases from J, with 10 bases between. CDR1 SGHRS and CDR2 YFSETQ come from the germline V gene. CDR3: CASSLTGNANEKLFF. Written as DNA, the CDR3 is TGCGCCAGCAGCTTGACGGGGAATGCTAATGAAAAACTGTTTTTT.

The chain recombines TRBV5-6 with TRBJ1-2; 11 bases are shared with TRBD1. J gave up 7 bases and V 3 bases, and 8 bases lay outside the gene matches. Germline CDR1 is SGHDT and CDR2 is YYEEEE. The CDR3 has 15 amino acids. CDR3 in DNA: TGTGCCAGCAGCTGGACAGGGGGCGGCTATAGTGGCTACACCTTC. Translated, it gives CASSWTGGGYSGYTF. Variable domain in full (rest from reference TRBV5-6 and TRBJ1-2): DAGVTQSPTHLIKTRGQQVTLRCSPKSGHDTVSWYQQALGQGPQFIFQYYEEEERQRGNFPDRFSGHQFPNYSSELNVNALLLGDSALYLCASSWTGGGYSGYTFGSGTRLTVV.

In nucleotides, the CDR3 is TGTGCCAGCAGATCGGGACAGATGTACTACGAGCAGTACTTC. Protein sequence: CASRSGQMYYEQYF. The chain is built from TRBV28 and TRBJ2-7, with TRBD1 matching 7 bases. The V gene end was trimmed by 6 bases and the J gene end by 3 bases; junction bases not matched to a gene: 8. Germline CDR1 reads MDHEN; CDR2 reads SYDVKM. CDR3 length equals 14 residues.

The chain couples TRBV7-7 to TRBJ2-2, with D unresolved. Trimming removed 3 bases at V and 5 bases at J, with 4 bases between. This CDR3 has 12 amino acids. The germline V gene encodes CDR1 SSHAT and CDR2 FNYEAQ (reference sequence). CDR3 loop: CASSFGTGELFF. In nucleotides, the CDR3 is TGTGCCAGCAGCTTCGGTACCGGGGAGCTGTTTTTT.

V gene TRBV9 combines with J gene TRBJ1-6; the D gene is possibly TRBD1 (6 bases). The CDR3 length is 14 residues. Trimming left V 2 bases short and J 5 bases short, with 8 bases between. Germline CDR1 reads SGDLS; CDR2 reads YYNGEE. DNA for the CDR3: TGTGCCAGCAGCGTTCGACAGGATAATTCACCCCTCCACTTT. It codes for CASSVRQDNSPLHF.

This clone was seen only once. DNA for the CDR3: TGTGCCAGCAGACCCGCGGGGGCCGGGGCCAACGTCCTGACTTTC. Residues: CASRPAGAGANVLTF. The rearrangement links TRBV28 to TRBJ2-6, with D possibly TRBD2 on 7 matching bases. Trimming left V 6 bases short and J 4 bases short, with 13 bases between. The CDR3 sequence is 15 residues long. Per the germline V gene, CDR1 is MDHEN and CDR2 is SYDVKM.

The chain employs TRBV30 and TRBJ1-1; D gene unclear. Germline CDR1 reads GTSNPN; CDR2 reads SVGIG (reference sequence). The CDR3 sequence is 13 residues long. Trimming cost V 7 bases and J 8 bases, with 20 bases left between them. Written as DNA, the CDR3 is TGTGCCTCCCCCGGGCGGGGATCCGGAGAAGCTTTCTTT. This gives the protein CASPGRGSGEAFF.

V is TRBV27 and J is TRBJ2-3; the D is unclear. The germline V and J ends were trimmed by 4 bases and 3 bases, with 5 bases remaining between them. The CDR3 length is 12 residues. Germline lookup yields CDR1 MNHEY and CDR2 SMNVEV (reference sequence). The CDR3 coding sequence is TGTGCCAGCAGTTCTCGGACAGATACGCAGTATTTT. Its translation is CASSSRTDTQYF.

This clone was observed a few times. The chain carries TRBV7-2 and TRBJ2-7, with 8 bases identical to TRBD2. The CDR3 spans 15 residues. Germline V CDR1 and CDR2: SGHTA, FQGNSA. V gave up 3 bases and J gave up 6 bases; unmatched junction bases: 10. Here the CDR3 DNA reads TGTGCCAGCAGCTTTAAGGCGGGAGGCGTAGGCGAGCAGTACTTC. Translated: CASSFKAGGVGEQYF.

The chain combines TRBV28 with TRBJ1-3, with a tentative D call TRBD1 (6 bases). The length of the CDR3 is 14 residues. From germline, CDR1 is MDHEN and CDR2 SYDVKM. V gave up 10 bases and J gave up 4 bases, with 17 bases separating them. CDR3 sequence: CATQGSLWGNTIYF. In DNA form, the CDR3 reads TGTGCCACCCAGGGGAGTCTCTGGGGAAACACCATATATTTT.

J is TRBJ1-1 and V is TRBV30; the D is unclear. V shed 7 bases and J shed 0 bases, with 9 bases lying between them. Germline values: CDR1 GTSNPN, CDR2 SVGIG (reference sequence). The CDR3 is made up of 12 amino acids. Written as DNA, the CDR3 is TGTGCCTCCGGAGGGATGAACACTGAAGCTTTCTTT. It specifies CASGGMNTEAFF.